A single sample gave rise to the 23 T cell receptor beta chains below, sequenced in a study of cytomegalovirus exposure and HLA in healthy donors. PCR primers comprised 60 Vbeta and 13 Jbeta primers. Profiled with immunoSEQ multiplex PCR; TCRdb holds only in-frame clones, not every one. The sample has about 160,000 clones; 70% to 90% are singletons. The sample consisted of PBMCs. These receptors were taken from a young woman in good health and CMV-seronegative.

V and J are TRBV5-4 and TRBJ1-4, with TRBD1 matching over 9 bases. The CDR3 contains 14 residues. CDR1 and CDR2 from the germline V gene are SGHNT and YYREEE (reference sequence). Trimming cost V 4 bases and J 8 bases; bases outside gene matches: 6. The CDR3 bases are TGTGCCAGCAGCCAACAGGGGGCAAGGGAAAAACTGTTTTTT. Protein sequence: CASSQQGAREKLFF.

The chain links TRBV27 to TRBJ1-2; a weak D match, TRBD1 (5 bases). This CDR3 has 16 residues. Looked up from germline, CDR1 is MNHEY and CDR2 is SMNVEV (reference sequence). Trimming shortened V by 3 bases and J by 5 bases, and 19 bases separated the two germline ends. The CDR3 nucleotides read TGTGCCAGCAGTTTTGGGGCAGACCCTTTGGGTTATGGCTACACCTTC. Encoded protein: CASSFGADPLGYGYTF.

The V call is TRBV6-5, the J call TRBJ1-1; 11 bases are shared with TRBD1. The V and J ends lost 2 bases and 3 bases, in that order; junction bases with no gene match: 5. Germline-derived CDR1 and CDR2 are MNHEY and SVGAGI. The CDR3 consists of 16 residues. The CDR3 DNA sequence: TGTGCCAGCAGTTACCCTCGGACAGGGGGCCACACTGAAGCTTTCTTT. Translating gives CASSYPRTGGHTEAFF.

V usage is TRBV6-5 and J usage is TRBJ2-3; 8 positions match TRBD2. Losses at the gene ends were 5 bases for V and 1 base for J; bases not matched to a gene: 2. This CDR3 contains 14 residues. CDR1 MNHEY and CDR2 SVGAGI come from the germline V gene. The CDR3: CASSKAGGTDTQYF. CDR3 coding DNA: TGTGCCAGCAGTAAAGCGGGAGGCACAGATACGCAGTATTTT.

This clone has just a few counts. This chain links TRBV9 with TRBJ1-3, with 7 bases lining up with TRBD1. V was pared by 0 bases and J by 5 bases, with 2 bases of the junction left unmatched. Germline-derived CDR1 and CDR2 are SGDLS and YYNGEE. CDR3 length: 14 residues. The CDR3: CASSVEGARNTIYF. DNA for the CDR3: TGTGCCAGCAGCGTAGAGGGGGCTCGAAACACCATATATTTT.

The CDR3 sequence is CAISEGRLAGEQFF. The CDR3 coding sequence is TGTGCCATCAGTGAGGGAAGACTAGCGGGTGAGCAGTTCTTC. The J gene is TRBJ2-1, the V gene TRBV10-3; TRBD2 matches 10 bases. The germline CDR1 and CDR2 sequences are ENHRY and SYGVKD. V shed 2 bases, J shed 9 bases, and the junction held 4 bases outside the gene matches. The CDR3 has 14 amino acids.

V gene TRBV6-5 combines with J gene TRBJ2-3; unclear D gene. The CDR3 totals 12 residues. Trimming cost V 2 bases and J 8 bases, with 8 bases left between them. Looked up from germline, CDR1 is MNHEY and CDR2 is SVGAGI. This CDR3 reads CASSYAPGTQYF. The CDR3 DNA reads as TGTGCCAGCAGTTACGCCCCCGGTACGCAGTATTTT.

The rearrangement links TRBV28 to TRBJ2-7, with D possibly TRBD1 on 5 matching bases. V lost 5 bases to trimming and J lost 4 bases, with 30 bases between them. Looked up from germline, CDR1 is MDHEN and CDR2 is SYDVKM. The CDR3 covers 19 residues. The CDR3 DNA is TGTGCCAGCAGTGCCCCCTGGCGCACACAGGAAATAATAGCTTACGAGCAGTACTTC. It encodes CASSAPWRTQEIIAYEQYF.

CDR3 region: CASSHGRIEQYF. The CDR3 DNA is TGTGCCAGCAGCCACGGGAGGATCGAGCAGTACTTC. The rearrangement uses TRBV13 and TRBJ2-7, with 7 bases aligning to TRBD2. CDR1 PRHDT and CDR2 FYEKMQ come from the germline V gene (reference sequence). The CDR3 consists of 12 residues. V lost 5 bases to trimming and J lost 6 bases; unmatched junction nucleotides: 4.

This clone appeared a single time. The chain employs TRBV7-6 and TRBJ1-1; 7 bases align to TRBD1. The V segment lost 4 bases and the J segment 4 bases; nucleotides outside the gene matches: 6. This CDR3 is 14 amino acids long. The germline V gene has CDR1 SGHVS and CDR2 FNYEAQ. This CDR3 reads CASSSERQGTEAFF. DNA of the CDR3: TGTGCCAGCAGCTCAGAGCGACAGGGCACTGAAGCTTTCTTT.

This clone was recorded a few times. The chain recombines TRBV5-6 with TRBJ1-3; D unresolved. Trimming removed 1 base from V and 3 bases from J, with 20 bases in between. Germline CDR1 reads SGHDT; CDR2 reads YYEEEE. The CDR3 has 18 residues. The CDR3 DNA follows: TGTGCCAGCAGCTTGTTGCTTGGGTGGGCAACGAGTGGAAACACCATATATTTT. This sequence encodes CASSLLLGWATSGNTIYF.

This clone was recorded a few times. The gene calls are TRBV5-4 and TRBJ2-6; no clear D gene. The V end was cut by 2 bases, the J end by 0 bases, with 9 bases between. Germline V lookup: CDR1 SGHNT, CDR2 YYREEE (reference sequence). The CDR3 spans 16 residues. This chain's CDR3 is CASSFGWASGANVLTF. The CDR3 coding sequence is TGTGCCAGCAGCTTCGGATGGGCCTCTGGGGCCAACGTCCTGACTTTC.

CDR3 in amino acids: CATSGRASTDTQYF. DNA of the CDR3: TGTGCCACGAGCGGGAGGGCCAGCACAGATACGCAGTATTTT. The chain combines TRBV2 with TRBJ2-3, with TRBD2 identical over 10 bases. V lost 10 bases to trimming and J lost 0 bases; unmatched junction nucleotides: 4. The germline CDR1 and CDR2 sequences are SNHLY and FYNNEI. The CDR3 sequence is 14 residues long.

The chain is built from TRBV4-2 and TRBJ1-6, with TRBD1 identical over 10 bases. CDR1 LGHNA and CDR2 YNFKEQ come from the germline V gene. The CDR3 extends over 17 amino acids. After removal of 0 bases from V and 7 bases from J, the junction contained 6 bases not matched to a gene. CDR3 sequence reads: CASSQDGGDRGNSPLHF. The CDR3 DNA sequence: TGTGCCAGCAGCCAAGATGGCGGGGACAGGGGAAATTCACCCCTCCACTTT.

The V gene is TRBV19, the J gene TRBJ1-4; D ambiguous. The germline V and J ends were trimmed by 3 bases and 2 bases, with 7 bases remaining between them. The CDR3 spans 14 residues. In germline, CDR1 is LNHDA, CDR2 SQIVND (reference sequence). This CDR3 reads CASSIQITNEKLFF. CDR3 DNA sequence: TGTGCCAGTAGTATCCAGATTACTAATGAAAAACTGTTTTTT.

The CDR3 reads CAISDGSGVLTYNEQFF. CDR3 sequence (DNA): TGTGCCATCAGTGACGGTAGCGGGGTGCTTACGTACAATGAGCAGTTCTTC. V usage is TRBV10-3 and J usage is TRBJ2-1; 8 nucleotides match TRBD2. V lost 3 bases, J lost 4 bases, and 11 bases stayed unmatched. Germline-derived CDR1 and CDR2 are ENHRY and SYGVKD. This CDR3 is built from 17 residues.

The rearrangement joins TRBV2 to TRBJ2-2, with 9 bases matching TRBD1. Germline assignment: CDR1 SNHLY and CDR2 FYNNEI. The V gene end was trimmed by 5 bases and the J gene end by 2 bases; junction bases not matched to a gene: 3. This CDR3 contains 15 residues. CDR3 amino acids: CASSSDRGNTGELFF. In DNA form, the CDR3 reads TGTGCCAGCAGTTCGGACAGGGGAAACACCGGGGAGCTGTTTTTT.

The gene calls are TRBV2 and TRBJ1-5; 10 bases match TRBD1. CDR1 is SNHLY and CDR2 is FYNNEI in the germline V gene. After removal of 6 bases from V and 6 bases from J, the junction contained 5 bases not matched to a gene. This CDR3 region has 14 residues. The CDR3 DNA is TGTGCCAGCAGAGTGACAGGGGGCCCTCAGCCCCAGCATTTT. This codes for CASRVTGGPQPQHF. Full variable domain (rest looked up from reference TRBV2 and TRBJ1-5): EPEVTQTPSHQVTQMGQEVILRCVPISNHLYFYWYRQILGQKVEFLVSFYNNEISEKSEIFDDQFSVERPDGSNFTLKIRSTKLEDSAMYFCASRVTGGPQPQHFGDGTRLSIL.

This clone was observed a single time. V is TRBV2 and J is TRBJ2-5, with 7 bases identical to TRBD1. The DNA end favors TRBJ2-7, so the J call may be wrong. CDR3 length: 13 amino acids. Germline V gene data show CDR1 as SNHLY and CDR2 as FYNNEI. In DNA form, the CDR3 reads TGTGCCAGCCGCTGGGACAGTTCCTACGAGCAGTACTTC. As protein: CASRWDSSYEQYF.

The rearrangement uses TRBV5-1 and TRBJ1-1; D not certain. Germline lookup yields CDR1 SGHRS and CDR2 YFSETQ. This CDR3 is 14 amino acids long. Deletions cut 2 bases from V and 3 bases from J, with 11 bases between. The CDR3 sequence: CASSFYAGDTEAFF. CDR3 coding DNA: TGCGCCAGCAGCTTTTACGCCGGGGACACTGAAGCTTTCTTT.

This chain connects TRBV6-5 to TRBJ2-5, with 10 bases lining up with TRBD2. Trimming cost V 2 bases and J 2 bases; bases outside gene matches: 2. CDR3 length: 15 residues. Looked up from germline, CDR1 is MNHEY and CDR2 is SVGAGI. The CDR3 sequence: CASSYEAGGQETQYF. The CDR3 nucleotides read TGTGCCAGCAGTTACGAAGCGGGGGGGCAAGAGACCCAGTACTTC.

The V call is TRBV29-1, the J call TRBJ1-2; tentative D call: TRBD1 (5 bases). Trimming removed 0 bases from V and 4 bases from J, with 9 bases in between. The CDR3 spans 13 residues. Looked up from germline, CDR1 is SQVTM and CDR2 is ANQGSEA. The CDR3 is CSVEEGHAYGYTF. In nucleotides, the CDR3 is TGCAGCGTTGAAGAAGGACATGCCTATGGCTACACCTTC.

The chain has TRBV7-3 and TRBJ1-1; the D is unclear. This CDR3 contains 18 residues. V was trimmed by 5 bases and J by 5 bases, leaving 27 bases between them. Germline V gene data show CDR1 as SGHTA and CDR2 as FQGTGA. As DNA, the CDR3 is TGTGCCAGCAGCCCGAGGGTGGGCCCCCGATTGTTTGGAACTGAAGCTTTCTTT. It yields the protein CASSPRVGPRLFGTEAFF.